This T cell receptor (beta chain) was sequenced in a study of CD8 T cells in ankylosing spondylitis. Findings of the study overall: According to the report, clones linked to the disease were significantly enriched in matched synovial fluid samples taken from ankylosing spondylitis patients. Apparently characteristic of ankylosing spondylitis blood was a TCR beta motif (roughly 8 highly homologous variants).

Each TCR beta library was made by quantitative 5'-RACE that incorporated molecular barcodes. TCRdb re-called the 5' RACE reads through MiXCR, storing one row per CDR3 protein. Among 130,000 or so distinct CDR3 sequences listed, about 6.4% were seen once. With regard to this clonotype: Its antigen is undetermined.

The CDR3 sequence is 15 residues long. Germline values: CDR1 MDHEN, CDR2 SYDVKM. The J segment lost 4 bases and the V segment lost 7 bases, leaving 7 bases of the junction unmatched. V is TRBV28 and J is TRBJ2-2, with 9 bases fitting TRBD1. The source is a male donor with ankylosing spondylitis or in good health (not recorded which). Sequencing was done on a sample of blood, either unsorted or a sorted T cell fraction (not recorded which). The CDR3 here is CASKSTGGPTGELFF. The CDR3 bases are TGTGCCAGCAAATCGACAGGGGGTCCCACCGGGGAGCTGTTTTTT.